The sequence of this T cell receptor (beta chain) was determined in a study of cytomegalovirus exposure and HLA in healthy donors. Likely unrecorded immune exposures existed in these nominally healthy donors. 60 Vbeta and 13 Jbeta primers were used in PCR. Sequenced by immunoSEQ multiplex PCR; TCRdb stores in-frame clones only, minus some. The sample contains around 100,000 clones, around 66% of which appear only once. Notes on this clone: One junction end disagrees with the germline gene, perhaps due to a read error.

Looked up from germline, CDR1 is SEHNR and CDR2 is FQNEAQ (reference sequence). This CDR3 has 15 amino acids. Sample: PBMCs. The clonotype originates from a man between 18 and 35 years old in good health and CMV-seropositive. The chain uses TRBV7-9 and TRBJ2-7, with 8 bases lining up with TRBD1. The CDR3 nucleotides read TGTTCCAGCAGCTCGAAGATGGGACAGGACTACGAGCAGTACTTC. It yields the protein CSSSSKMGQDYEQYF.